A single sample gave rise to the 13 T cell receptor beta chains below, sequenced in a study of CD8 T cells in Susac syndrome. It was with random hexamers that roughly 0.5 to 1 ug RNA was reverse transcribed. TCRdb re-analysed the immunoSEQ multiplex PCR reads in MiXCR, keeping a single row per CDR3 protein. The sample lists some 60,000 distinct CDR3 sequences, more than 80% occurring once. Sequenced input: CD8+ T cells from PBMCs. The receptors here all came from a human donor in good health.

There are a few counts of this clonotype. The chain is built from TRBV3-1 and TRBJ2-7; 10 bases match TRBD1. J was trimmed by 5 bases and V by 5 bases; bases with no gene match: 6. From germline, CDR1 is LGHDT and CDR2 YNNKEL (reference sequence). This CDR3 is built from 14 residues. The CDR3 loop reads CASSEGTGVDEQYF. CDR3 DNA sequence: TGTGCCAGCAGCGAGGGGACAGGGGTTGACGAGCAGTACTTC.

This chain connects TRBV4-1 to TRBJ2-7; perhaps TRBD1 as D (5 bases). This CDR3 region has 16 residues. With 4 bases removed from V and 3 bases from J, the gap between germline ends came to 19 bases. Germline CDR1 is MGHRA and CDR2 is YSYEKL. The CDR3: CASSPGQPGFLYEQYF. The DNA for the CDR3 is TGCGCCAGCAGCCCAGGGCAGCCCGGTTTCCTCTACGAGCAGTACTTC.

The chain combines TRBV3-1 with TRBJ1-1, with a tentative D call TRBD1 (5 bases). The CDR3 contains 15 residues. The germline V gene has CDR1 LGHDT and CDR2 YNNKEL (reference sequence). Between the trimmed V and J ends, which lost 1 base and 3 bases, there was a span of 12 bases. The CDR3 protein is CASSQVKGRDTEAFF. DNA for the CDR3: TGTGCCAGCAGCCAAGTTAAGGGGCGGGACACTGAAGCTTTCTTT. The whole variable domain, filled in from reference TRBV3-1 and TRBJ1-1, reads DTAVSQTPKYLVTQMGNDKSIKCEQNLGHDTMYWYKQDSKKFLKIMFSYNNKELIINETVPNRFSPKSPDKAHLNLHINSLELGDSAVYFCASSQVKGRDTEAFFGQGTRLTVV.

The CDR3 region has the DNA TGTGCCAGCAGCTTAGGTTGGAATGGCTACACCTTC. Translation gives CASSLGWNGYTF. The V and J genes are TRBV7-9 and TRBJ1-2; no reliable D call. V was shortened by 1 base and J by 6 bases, with 6 bases between the two germline ends. This CDR3 contains 12 residues. Germline V gene sequence: CDR1 SEHNR, CDR2 FQNEAQ (reference sequence).

The chain recombines TRBV7-7 with TRBJ2-2, with 8 bases fitting TRBD1. After removal of 0 bases from V and 0 bases from J, the junction contained 3 bases not matched to a gene. This CDR3 is built from 17 residues. Per germline, CDR1 SSHAT and CDR2 FNYEAQ (reference sequence). The DNA for the CDR3 is TGTGCCAGCAGCTTAGCCCCGGGACAGGCGAACACCGGGGAGCTGTTTTTT. Residues: CASSLAPGQANTGELFF.

V and J are TRBV4-2 and TRBJ2-3, with TRBD2 as a possible D gene (6 bases). This CDR3 is built from 14 residues. V lost 1 base and J 4 bases, leaving 9 bases between the germline ends. The germline V gene encodes CDR1 LGHNA and CDR2 YNFKEQ. As DNA, the CDR3 is TGTGCCAGCAGCCAAGTGTCGGGGGCAGATACGCAGTATTTT. Protein: CASSQVSGADTQYF.

J is TRBJ2-5 and V is TRBV3-1; the match to TRBD2 covers 8 bases. Trimming took 4 bases from V and 5 from J; bases not matched to a gene: 6. The CDR3 runs 14 residues. Germline assignment: CDR1 LGHDT and CDR2 YNNKEL (reference sequence). CDR3 amino acids: CASSPRTSLETQYF. The DNA for the CDR3 is TGTGCCAGCAGCCCTCGGACTAGCCTGGAGACCCAGTACTTC.

The rearrangement uses TRBV6-1 and TRBJ2-7; no definite D call. Trimming cost V 1 base and J 0 bases, with 16 bases left between them. Per germline, CDR1 MNHNS and CDR2 SASEGT. The CDR3 extends over 17 amino acids. CDR3 amino acids: CASSEDYLTESSYEQYF. The CDR3 DNA is TGTGCCAGCAGTGAAGATTATCTGACGGAAAGCTCCTACGAGCAGTACTTC.

The rearrangement joins TRBV9 to TRBJ1-3; D is unclear. This CDR3 is built from 13 residues. In germline, CDR1 is SGDLS, CDR2 YYNGEE. V was trimmed by 4 bases and J by 8 bases, leaving 13 bases between them. CDR3 sequence reads: CASSFNGVDTIYF. The CDR3 DNA is TGTGCCAGCAGCTTCAATGGGGTCGACACCATATATTTT.

V usage is TRBV13 and J usage is TRBJ2-1, with TRBD2 identical over 13 bases. This CDR3 spans 16 amino acids. CDR1 and CDR2 from the germline V gene are PRHDT and FYEKMQ (reference sequence). The junction had 7 bases not matched to a gene; V was cut back by 5 bases and J by 6 bases. CDR3: CASSAPGLAGRNEQFF. In DNA form, the CDR3 reads TGTGCCAGCAGCGCACCGGGACTAGCGGGGCGCAATGAGCAGTTCTTC.

This rearrangement joins TRBV10-2 to TRBJ2-5; the match to TRBD2 covers 15 bases. V shed 4 bases, J shed 7 bases, and the junction held 13 bases outside the gene matches. The CDR3 loop spans 18 amino acids. Germline V gene lookup returns CDR1 WSHSY and CDR2 SAAADI. CDR3 sequence: CASSGPGLAGGPVWTQYF. In nucleotides, the CDR3 is TGCGCCAGCAGTGGACCGGGACTAGCGGGGGGCCCGGTGTGGACCCAGTACTTC.

The chain is built from TRBV12-3 or TRBV12-4 and TRBJ2-3; D remains unclear. The CDR3 sequence is 14 residues long. V lost 0 bases and J 0 bases, leaving 4 bases between the germline ends. CDR3 residues: CASSLASSTDTQYF. In DNA, the CDR3 is TGTGCCAGCAGTTTAGCCTCTAGCACAGATACGCAGTATTTT.

The CDR3, as DNA: TGTGCCAGCAGTCTTCGTCGGGACAGGGGTTTAGATACGCAGTATTTT. Protein: CASSLRRDRGLDTQYF. The V gene is TRBV6-6, the J gene TRBJ2-3; 10 bases fit TRBD1. The length of the CDR3 is 16 residues. V lost 5 bases, J lost 5 bases, and 10 bases stayed unmatched. The germline CDR1 and CDR2 sequences are MNHNY and SVGAGI (reference sequence).